These T cell receptor beta chains were read from a single sample in a study of blood T cell repertoires in COVID-19. TCRdb's copy holds only in-frame clones and misses some; the assay was immunoSEQ multiplex PCR. The sample comprises some 290,000 clones, roughly nine tenths of which are singletons, and approximately 12% rests with the top ten. Material: peripheral blood. All receptors come from a woman in her twenties or thirties with COVID-19, enrolled during active disease. Both conserved end residues are part of each CDR3. A D gene is named only where the DNA matches it firmly. Size is stated for part of the rows, as once, few or many counts, or as a class when the clone is expanded.

V	D	size	J	DNA	CDR3
TRBV2	.	.	TRBJ2-5	TGTGCCAGCAGTGTCACTCATCTTGAAAGCCGGGGAGAGACCCAGTACTTC	CASSVTHLESRGETQYF
TRBV27	.	.	TRBJ1-4	TGTGCCAGCAGTACGGGAGAGCACTATGAAAAACTGTTTTTT	CASSTGEHYEKLFF
TRBV7-2	.	.	TRBJ1-2	TGTGCCAGCCGAAAGGACATCGACCCCAATGGCTACACCTTC	CASRKDIDPNGYTF
TRBV28	.	.	TRBJ1-6	TGTGCCAGCATTCGGAGTGGGACACTGAGCTCCTATAATTCACCCCTCCACTTT	CASIRSGTLSSYNSPLHF
TRBV15	.	.	TRBJ2-5	TGTGCCACCAGCAGTTCCCCGGGGTGGGAGACCCAGTACTTC	CATSSSPGWETQYF
TRBV6-5	.	.	TRBJ2-1	TGTGCCAGCAGTTCACTCAATGAGCAGTTCTTC	CASSSLNEQFF
TRBV6-5	TRBD1	.	TRBJ1-3	TGTGCCAGCAGTCCTCAGGGGGCTGGCGGAAACACCATATATTTT	CASSPQGAGGNTIYF
TRBV5-4	.	once	TRBJ2-4	TGTGCCAGCAGCTTGGACGGTAAAAACATTCAGTACTTC	CASSLDGKNIQYF
TRBV4-2	.	.	TRBJ1-1	TGTGCCAGCAGCCAAGAGTCTTACATCTCGAGGACTGAAGCTTTCTTT	CASSQESYISRTEAFF
TRBV29-1	TRBD2	.	TRBJ2-3	TGCAGCGTCGAAGGGACTAGCGGCGCCACAGATACGCAGTATTTT	CSVEGTSGATDTQYF
TRBV12-3/TRBV12-4	.	once	TRBJ1-1	TGTGCCAGCACCAAACGGGAGGGGACTGAAGCTTTCTTT	CASTKREGTEAFF
TRBV18	.	.	TRBJ1-5	TGTGCCAGCTCGTCATCACGGAATCAGCCCCAGCATTTT	CASSSSRNQPQHF
TRBV10-1	.	.	TRBJ2-7	TGCGCCAGCAGTGAACCCGGGAACGAGCAGTACTTC	CASSEPGNEQYF
TRBV7-8	.	.	TRBJ2-3	TGTGCCAGCAGCCCCTCCGGGAGCACAGATACGCAGTATTTT	CASSPSGSTDTQYF
TRBV28	.	.	TRBJ1-2	TGTGCCAGCACACAGGGTTTTAGCTACACCTTC	CASTQGFSYTF
TRBV27	.	.	TRBJ1-4	TGTGCCAGCAGTTTCGCTAATGAAAAACTGTTTTTT	CASSFANEKLFF
TRBV27	.	.	TRBJ1-1	TGTGCCAGCAGTCGGCGACTGAGGAACACTGAAGCTTTCTTT	CASSRRLRNTEAFF
TRBV4-2	TRBD2	.	TRBJ2-1	TGTGCCAGCAGCCAAGACTCAGTCAATCGGGGGGGGTACAATGAGCAGTTCTTC	CASSQDSVNRGGYNEQFF
TRBV10-2	.	.	TRBJ1-3	TGCGCCAGCAGGGAGTCAGGGGTCGGAAACACCATATATTTT	CASRESGVGNTIYF
TRBV3-1/TRBV3-2	TRBD1	.	TRBJ2-3	TGTGCCAGCAGCCGGACAGGCCCCCCTAGCACAGATACGCAGTATTTT	CASSRTGPPSTDTQYF
TRBV2	TRBD1	many	TRBJ1-2	TGTGCCAGCAGGTGGGGTCCGGGACAGATTAACTATGGCTACACCTTC	CASRWGPGQINYGYTF
TRBV19	TRBD1	.	TRBJ1-5	TGTGCCAGTAGTATAGGACAGGGACCATATAGCAATCAGCCCCAGCATTTT	CASSIGQGPYSNQPQHF